These 20 T cell receptor beta chains originate from one sample sequenced in a study of Graves' ophthalmopathy and Graves' hyperthyroidism. Using RNA transcripts, the TCR beta CDR3 regions were amplified. After a first-round RT-PCR with HTBI primers, a second-round multiplex PCR was run. MiXCR, run by TCRdb on the multiplex PCR reads, gives a single entry per CDR3 protein. This sample yields fewer than 650,000 distinct CDR3 sequences, of which about 20% are seen a single time; roughly 6.9% belongs to the top ten. The sequenced sample was peripheral blood. The receptors come from a woman aged 18-29 years with stable Graves' hyperthyroidism. Some clones in this sample may be carry-over from other donors' samples.

Of note for this clonotype: A junction end diverges from the germline sequence, so it may reflect a read error. The chain joins TRBV11-2 to TRBJ1-3; no clear D gene. The germline V gene has CDR1 SGHAT and CDR2 FQNNGV. The CDR3 loop spans 17 amino acids. CDR3: CASSSDRGPLSGNTIYF. The CDR3 DNA reads as TGTGCCAGCAGCTCCGACCGAGGGCCTCTCTCTGGAAACACTATATATTTT.

The chain links TRBV6-1 to TRBJ1-6; no reliable D call. The length of the CDR3 is 14 residues. The V end was cut by 4 bases, the J end by 4 bases, with 8 bases between. CDR1 MNHNS and CDR2 SASEGT come from the germline V gene. CDR3 coding DNA: TGTGCCAGCAGTGGGGATGGATATAATTCACCCCTCCACTTT. This sequence encodes CASSGDGYNSPLHF.

About this clonotype: Germline is not matched at one junction end, which may reflect a read error. This sequence joins TRBV12-3 or TRBV12-4 and TRBJ1-6, with 10 bases lining up with TRBD1. This CDR3 spans 15 amino acids. The CDR3 bases are TGTGCCAGCACCCCGACAGGGGGCGAGAATTCACCGCTCTACTTT. Its translation is CASTPTGGENSPLYF.

This clonotype was seen at least ten times. The rearrangement joins TRBV24-1 to TRBJ1-1, with a tentative D call TRBD1 (5 bases). CDR1 and CDR2 (germline): KGHDR, SFDVKD. The CDR3 is 13 residues long. Trimming removed 8 bases at V and 3 bases at J, with 12 bases between. The CDR3 protein is CATKAGGYTEAFF. Written as DNA, the CDR3 is TGTGCCACCAAAGCGGGGGGTTACACTGAAGCTTTCTTT.

The rearrangement uses TRBV28 and TRBJ1-6; possibly TRBD1 for D (6 bases). With 5 bases removed from V and 14 bases from J, the gap between germline ends came to 13 bases. Germline loops: CDR1 MDHEN, CDR2 SYDVKM. CDR3 length equals 12 residues. CDR3 region: CASSMTDSTLHF. CDR3 bases: TGTGCCAGCAGTATGACGGACAGCACCCTCCACTTT.

This clonotype was observed a few times. The chain recombines TRBV20-1 with TRBJ1-6, with D perhaps matching TRBD1 (5 bases). Germline CDR1 is DFQATT and CDR2 is SNEGSKA (reference sequence). V was trimmed by 1 base and J by 9 bases, leaving 19 bases between them. CDR3 length: 16 amino acids. CDR3 DNA sequence: TGCAGTGCTAGAGCAATCTGGGAGGGGACGGGTTCACCCCTCCACTTT. Translating gives CSARAIWEGTGSPLHF.

There are many counts of this clonotype. The chain links TRBV27 to TRBJ1-2; 7 nucleotides line up with TRBD1. Germline V CDR1 and CDR2: MNHEY, SMNVEV (reference sequence). CDR3 length: 13 amino acids. The trim removed 5 bases at V and 5 bases at J, leaving 5 bases unmatched. CDR3: CASSHRGQYGYTF. CDR3 coding DNA: TGTGCCAGCAGTCACAGGGGCCAGTATGGCTACACCTTC.

The V call is TRBV19, the J call TRBJ1-1; a possible D gene is TRBD1 (6 bases). This CDR3 region has 12 residues. Per germline, CDR1 LNHDA and CDR2 SQIVND (reference sequence). Trimming shortened V by 9 bases and J by 11 bases, and 19 bases separated the two germline ends. CDR3 sequence reads: CASRKGGLEAFF. The CDR3 coding sequence is TGTGCCAGCCGTAAAGGGGGGCTTGAGGCTTTCTTT.

This clonotype was detected ten times or more. The V call is TRBV18, the J call TRBJ2-2; TRBD1 might be the D (5 bases). Germline values: CDR1 KGHSH, CDR2 LQKENI. V was shortened by 1 base and J by 8 bases, with 11 bases between the two germline ends. The CDR3 runs 14 residues. As DNA, the CDR3 is TGTGCCAGCTCACCACGACAGCCTTTGGGGGAGCTGTTTTTT. Encoded protein: CASSPRQPLGELFF.

A few counts support this clonotype. This chain links TRBV19 with TRBJ1-1, with TRBD1 matching over 9 bases. CDR1 and CDR2 (germline): LNHDA, SQIVND (reference sequence). The V segment lost 9 bases and the J segment 7 bases; nucleotides outside the gene matches: 12. The CDR3 length is 14 residues. In DNA form, the CDR3 reads TGTGCCAGCTATCGACAGGGGGGAGAAAGTGAAGCTTTCTTT. It yields the protein CASYRQGGESEAFF.

This clonotype has a count of ten or more. This rearrangement joins TRBV6-5 to TRBJ2-5, with TRBD1 matching 12 bases. The V gene's germline CDR1 is MNHEY and CDR2 SVGAGI. J gave up 5 bases and V 4 bases, and 8 bases lay outside the gene matches. This CDR3 is 16 amino acids long. The DNA of the CDR3 is TGTGCCAGCAGTTCCTCTGGGACAGGGGGCGCCGAGACCCAGTACTTC. This translates into CASSSSGTGGAETQYF.

This clonotype was counted at least ten times. The genes are TRBV28 and TRBJ1-2; 8 bases fit TRBD1. J was trimmed by 8 bases and V by 6 bases; bases with no gene match: 14. The CDR3 is 15 residues long. Looked up from germline, CDR1 is MDHEN and CDR2 is SYDVKM. Here the CDR3 DNA reads TGTGCCAGCAGCACTTGGGGACAGGAAGGCGGCGGCTACACCTTC. Encoded protein: CASSTWGQEGGGYTF.

This clonotype was counted many times. The genes are TRBV2 and TRBJ1-2; D gene uncertain. Germline-derived CDR1 and CDR2 are SNHLY and FYNNEI. Trimming left V 7 bases short and J 8 bases short, with 14 bases between. The CDR3 runs to 12 residues. The CDR3 is CASMEGLWGYTF. The CDR3 DNA sequence: TGTGCCAGCATGGAGGGTCTCTGGGGCTACACCTTC.

The chain recombines TRBV7-3 with TRBJ1-2, with a possible D match to TRBD1 (5 bases). Germline CDR1 SGHTA, CDR2 FQGTGA. The germline V and J ends were trimmed by 5 bases and 2 bases, with 21 bases remaining between them. This CDR3 comprises 17 residues. This CDR3 is CASSPLGRRGENYGYTF. The CDR3 DNA is TGTGCCAGCAGCCCGCTCGGCCGGAGAGGGGAGAACTATGGCTACACCTTC.

The chain is built from TRBV20-1 and TRBJ1-1, with unresolved D. The CDR3 totals 14 residues. The germline CDR1 and CDR2 sequences are DFQATT and SNEGSKA (reference sequence). The V end lost 3 bases, the J end lost 1 base, and 12 bases lay between the germline ends. CDR3 residues: CSASTGSRNTEAFF. CDR3 coding DNA: TGCAGTGCTAGTACGGGATCGAGGAACACTGAAGCTTTCTTT.

The V and J genes are TRBV3-1 and TRBJ1-1; D gene ambiguous. The V and J ends lost 4 bases and 3 bases respectively, with 36 bases between them. In germline, CDR1 is LGHDT, CDR2 YNNKEL (reference sequence). The CDR3 contains 22 residues. The DNA of the CDR3 is TGTGCCAGCAGCCTCTCCTGGAGATCATTCGAGGAAGGAGTTTTGGTGGACACTGAAGCTTTCTTT. Its protein product is CASSLSWRSFEEGVLVDTEAFF.

This clonotype was picked up many times. The chain carries TRBV7-9 and TRBJ2-7; D may be TRBD2 (6 bases). Germline V gene sequence: CDR1 SEHNR, CDR2 FQNEAQ (reference sequence). The CDR3 sequence is 15 residues long. Between the trimmed V and J ends, which lost 7 bases and 6 bases, there was a span of 22 bases. In DNA form, the CDR3 reads TGTGCCAGCACCTCGGCGCGGGGCCTTCCCCCCGAGCAGTACTTC. It translates to CASTSARGLPPEQYF.

The V and J genes are TRBV6-1 and TRBJ1-1, with 10 positions matching TRBD1. Per germline, CDR1 MNHNS and CDR2 SASEGT. V gave up 6 bases and J gave up 8 bases; unmatched junction bases: 6. This CDR3 has 13 amino acids. CDR3 nucleotides: TGTGCCAGCAGGGGACAGGGGAGAGAGGAAGCTTTCTTT. Translation gives CASRGQGREEAFF.

J is TRBJ2-1 and V is TRBV12-3 or TRBV12-4, with D perhaps matching TRBD1 or TRBD2 (5 bases each). The CDR3 is made up of 15 amino acids. V dropped 5 bases and J dropped 6 bases, with 17 bases sitting between them. CDR3 amino acids: CASSPGAAAVNEQFF. The CDR3, as DNA: TGTGCCAGCAGTCCCGGGGCAGCAGCAGTCAATGAGCAGTTCTTC.

This clonotype was counted ten times or more. The rearrangement links TRBV5-1 to TRBJ2-7; D may match TRBD1 or TRBD2 (5 bases each). Germline CDR1 and CDR2: SGHRS and YFSETQ. Trimming pared 3 bases from V and 3 bases from J, leaving 13 bases between. The CDR3 covers 14 residues. The CDR3 here is CASSSWDHHYEQYF. The CDR3 DNA sequence: TGCGCCAGCAGCTCATGGGACCACCACTACGAGCAGTACTTC.